This T cell receptor (beta chain) is from a study of PD-1 blockade in classical Hodgkin lymphoma. Study context: Patients received nivolumab 3 mg/kg intravenously every 2 weeks. Notes on the study in general: Complete responders showed a baseline diversity that resembled the diversity of newly diagnosed patients. As was reported, newly diagnosed patients showed lower baseline TCR diversity than healthy donors did.

Every one of the patients relapsed after autologous stem cell transplantation (brentuximab vedotin exposure was variable). Best overall response was complete response, partial response or progressive disease in these relapsed/refractory classical Hodgkin lymphoma patients. Libraries were prepared by immunoSEQ multiplex PCR; TCRdb keeps only in-frame clonotypes and omits some of them. The table lists about 26,000 clones, roughly 86% of them singletons, with around 10% in the top ten. Germline V lookup: CDR1 ENHRY, CDR2 SYGVKD. The CDR3 has 15 residues. V was clipped by 5 bases and J by 2 bases; unmatched bases: 6. Comments on this clone: The antigen is undetermined.

V gene TRBV10-3 combines with J gene TRBJ2-3; TRBD2 matches at 8 bases. This clonotype originated in a human donor with classical Hodgkin lymphoma. Source: peripheral blood mononuclear cells (PBMCs), taken before the second cycle of nivolumab. The CDR3 spells CAISSRGAPTDTQYF. CDR3 nucleotide sequence: TGTGCCATCAGTTCGCGGGGGGCCCCCACAGATACGCAGTATTTT.